This note documents a single T cell receptor beta chain sequence. This clonotype was seen more than once but under ten times. Its binding antigen is unknown. The input lacks base qualities; no much larger clone sits a single base away. TCR beta repertoires were profiled from peripheral blood of approximately 13 young patients with multiple sclerosis to demonstrate the VDJtools post-analysis software. The patients with multiple sclerosis were children and adolescents between roughly 6 and 17 years of age. The receptor library was made with PCR. Sequencing used an Illumina HiSeq 2500. Unique molecular identifiers were incorporated into TCR beta cDNA libraries to reduce PCR and sequencing biases. Some 500,000 cDNA molecules were obtained for every 1 to 10 million input T cells, so each molecule roughly corresponded to one T cell. The same protocol used for the earlier healthy control dataset was applied to prepare and sequence the patient libraries. Within a given batch, samples were prepared together, multiplexed and sequenced on the same HiSeq lane. Regarding the original processing steps: Raw barcoded reads were processed with MIGEC, and single-read molecular identifier groups were discarded before consensus assembly and CDR3 extraction. VDJtools was used for post-analysis of the clonotype tables, with diversity normalized by down-sampling every dataset to the smallest sample size. To correct batch-related cross-sample contamination, repertoire overlap clustering matched CDR3 amino acid sequences but not nucleotide sequences. The public reads were quality trimmed at Q25 with fastp and then assembled into clones with MiXCR by TCRdb, keeping productive beta chains. One record per CDR3 amino acid sequence lists the most common genes and DNA. These V and J calls derive from TCRdb rather than the authors' analysis. The sample table shows around 400,000 distinct CDR3 sequences, and roughly 40% are seen once. The top ten hold roughly 8.2% of the sample.

The data were taken from a study of post-analysis software for immune sequencing data (dated by TCRdb to about 2015). About the investigation overall: Recorded disease courses included relapsing-remitting, secondary progressive and progressive-relapsing multiple sclerosis, with some patients lacking subtype annotation. The patient repertoires were set against around ten previously published healthy control repertoires from donors whose ages ranged from roughly 6 to 25 years. A subset of samples was prepared in parallel using single-end sample barcoding, then pooled and co-amplified after Illumina adapter ligation.

The paper's findings and limits, for the study overall: Multiple sclerosis patients had significantly lower normalized Chao1 diversity than controls, a result that suggests substantial peripheral T-cell clonal expansion. Significantly higher frequencies in patients than in controls were found for a few TRBV segments, including TRBV5-6, TRBV5-1 and TRBV20-1. When samples were clustered directly using the F measure, samples prepared in the same batch co-clustered strongly, which prompted a batch-effect correction. The control group was slightly older than the multiple sclerosis patient group.

From a lookup of the germline V gene (reference sequence), CDR1 and CDR2 are DFQATT and SNEGSKA. The cysteine opens and the phenylalanine closes a CDR3 of 15 amino acids. The entry retains the CDR3 DNA only, 45 bases that are in frame from base 1. A distance of 15 bases separates the germline ends of V and J, which lose 6 bases and 1 base respectively. Specimen: blood. Here the chain combines TRBV20-1 and TRBJ2-2, and TRBD1 may be the D gene, going by 6 matching bases. This receptor was identified in a girl aged 2 to 10 with multiple sclerosis. The CDR3 region: CSALGQTLNTGELFF. In nucleotide form, the sequence is TGCAGTGCGCTCGGACAGACCCTGAACACCGGGGAGCTGTTTTTT.